The 15 T cell receptor beta chains reported below all come from one sample, sequenced in a study of cytomegalovirus exposure and HLA in healthy donors. Primers: 60 Vbeta forward and 13 Jbeta reverse. Generated by immunoSEQ multiplex PCR, the TCRdb table keeps only in-frame clones and is missing some. Of 180,000 or so clones in the sample, 77% were seen once. The sample was PBMCs. The receptor source for this set is a man aged 18-30 years in good health and CMV-seronegative.

In its sample, this clone was seen once. This sequence joins TRBV14 and TRBJ1-2; tentative D call: TRBD1 (5 bases). V lost 4 bases and J lost 0, with 12 bases in between. CDR1 and CDR2 from the germline V gene are SGHDN and FVKESK. The CDR3 extends over 15 amino acids. CDR3 sequence: CASSPGYRANYGYTF. The CDR3, as DNA: TGTGCCAGCAGCCCAGGGTACCGAGCTAACTATGGCTACACCTTC. Drawing the rest from reference TRBV14 and TRBJ1-2, the complete variable domain is EAGVTQFPSHSVIEKGQTVTLRCDPISGHDNLYWYRRVMGKEIKFLLHFVKESKQDESGMPNNRFLAERTGGTYSTLKVQPAELEDSGVYFCASSPGYRANYGYTFGSGTRLTVV.

This chain connects TRBV11-3 to TRBJ2-5; weak D call: TRBD2 (7 bases). V lost 4 bases to trimming and J lost 0 bases, with 12 bases between them. This CDR3 has 15 residues. Per germline, CDR1 SGHNT and CDR2 YENEEA. CDR3 protein: CASSSRGGDQETQYF. CDR3 in DNA: TGTGCCAGCAGCTCCAGAGGGGGGGACCAAGAGACCCAGTACTTC. Combining the CDR3 with reference TRBV11-3 and TRBJ2-5 gives the whole variable domain EAGVVQSPRYKIIEKKQPVAFWCNPISGHNTLYWYLQNLGQGPELLIRYENEEAVDDSQLPKDRFSAERLKGVDSTLKIQPAELGDSAVYLCASSSRGGDQETQYFGPGTRLLVL.

This clone was detected only a few times. The chain combines TRBV6-5 with TRBJ2-1; D is perhaps TRBD2 (6 bases). V shed 2 bases and J shed 4 bases, with 9 bases lying between them. Germline CDR1 is MNHEY and CDR2 is SVGAGI. The CDR3 is made up of 14 amino acids. The CDR3 DNA reads TGTGCCAGCAGTTACGCCGCGGGGTACAATGAGCAGTTCTTC. It yields the protein CASSYAAGYNEQFF.

This clone was observed many times. Other DNA sequences of this sample code for an identical CDR3. The chain is built from TRBV7-9 and TRBJ1-1; no reliable D call. V was cut by 0 bases and J by 4 bases, with 3 bases left in between. Germline V gene data show CDR1 as SEHNR and CDR2 as FQNEAQ (reference sequence). The CDR3 length is 12 residues. The CDR3 is CASSLAGTEAFF. Here the CDR3 DNA reads TGTGCCAGCAGCTTAGCCGGCACTGAAGCTTTCTTT.

The chain carries TRBV29-1 and TRBJ1-2; TRBD1 matches at 9 bases. The CDR3 has 14 amino acids. The V and J ends lost 4 bases and 8 bases, in that order; junction bases with no gene match: 11. Per germline, CDR1 SQVTM and CDR2 ANQGSEA. CDR3 region: CSVAGDRVNGGYTF. In DNA form, the CDR3 reads TGCAGCGTTGCTGGGGACAGGGTCAACGGGGGCTACACCTTC. Looking up the rest from reference TRBV29-1 and TRBJ1-2 gives the full variable domain: SAVISQKPSRDICQRGTSLTIQCQVDSQVTMMFWYRQQPGQSLTLIATANQGSEATYESGFVIDKFPISRPNLTFSTLTVSNMSPEDSSIYLCSVAGDRVNGGYTFGSGTRLTVV.

CDR3 protein: CASSSDWTSGITDTQYF. The CDR3 region has the DNA TGTGCCAGCAGCTCGGATTGGACTAGCGGGATCACAGATACGCAGTATTTT. The chain couples TRBV7-2 to TRBJ2-3; 12 bases are shared with TRBD2. The length of the CDR3 is 17 residues. Germline V lookup: CDR1 SGHTA, CDR2 FQGNSA. Trimming at V came to 4 bases and at J to 2 bases, leaving 7 bases not matched to a gene.

This rearrangement joins TRBV30 to TRBJ1-2; D gene ambiguous. Germline V lookup: CDR1 GTSNPN, CDR2 SVGIG (reference sequence). The length of the CDR3 is 12 residues. The V end was cut by 3 bases, the J end by 1 base, with 6 bases between. CDR3 nucleotide sequence: TGTGCCTGGAGAAGGAGTAACTATGGCTACACCTTC. It codes for CAWRRSNYGYTF.

The chain carries TRBV29-1 and TRBJ2-1, with D perhaps matching TRBD2 (6 bases). The CDR3 has 15 residues. Germline V lookup: CDR1 SQVTM, CDR2 ANQGSEA. V lost 2 bases, J lost 1 base, and 12 bases lay in between. CDR3 DNA: TGCAGCGTTGAACGGGGGACCTATTCCTACAATGAGCAGTTCTTC. This encodes CSVERGTYSYNEQFF.

The chain is built from TRBV10-3 and TRBJ1-2; 7 positions agree with TRBD1. CDR1 and CDR2 from the germline V gene are ENHRY and SYGVKD. V shed 8 bases and J 4 bases; nucleotides not matched to a gene: 4. The length of the CDR3 is 12 residues. CDR3 sequence (DNA): TGTGCCATCCGACAGGGCTTCTATGGCTACACCTTC. As protein: CAIRQGFYGYTF.

This rearrangement joins TRBV7-2 to TRBJ2-7, with a possible D match to TRBD2 (6 bases). CDR1 and CDR2 (germline): SGHTA, FQGNSA. This CDR3 comprises 16 residues. The V end lost 5 bases, the J end lost 1 base, and 18 bases lay between the germline ends. CDR3 in DNA: TGTGCCAGCAGCGCCCAACCGGGACTTTCGTCCTACGAGCAGTACTTC. Translated: CASSAQPGLSSYEQYF. Complete variable domain (other parts from reference TRBV7-2 and TRBJ2-7): GAGVSQSPSNKVTEKGKDVELRCDPISGHTALYWYRQSLGQGLEFLIYFQGNSAPDKSGLPSDRFSAERTGGSVSTLTIQRTQQEDSAVYLCASSAQPGLSSYEQYFGPGTRLTVT.

V usage is TRBV5-1 and J usage is TRBJ2-7; TRBD1 aligns across 10 bases. Germline CDR1 reads SGHRS; CDR2 reads YFSETQ. With 4 bases clipped from V and 1 base from J, the junction kept 8 bases outside the gene matches. CDR3 size: 16 residues. This CDR3 is CASSPEGQGWSYEQYF. CDR3 DNA sequence: TGCGCCAGCAGCCCGGAGGGACAGGGGTGGTCCTACGAGCAGTACTTC.

The gene calls are TRBV7-2 and TRBJ1-2; possibly TRBD1 for D (5 bases). CDR1 is SGHTA, CDR2 FQGNSA, per germline. CDR3 size: 17 residues. V was clipped by 7 bases and J by 0 bases, with 21 bases between them. CDR3 residues: CASTTQLLGGTNYGYTF. The CDR3 coding sequence is TGTGCCAGCACGACCCAACTCCTGGGGGGGACTAACTATGGCTACACCTTC.

The rearrangement uses TRBV30 and TRBJ2-7; possibly TRBD2 for D (6 bases). Deletions cut 0 bases from V and 5 bases from J, with 17 bases between. The CDR3 has 15 amino acids. Germline V CDR1 and CDR2: GTSNPN, SVGIG (reference sequence). DNA for the CDR3: TGTGCCTGGAGTGTATTCATCTTCGGGGGAAACGAGCAGTACTTC. Its translation is CAWSVFIFGGNEQYF.

The chain joins TRBV2 to TRBJ1-2, with D possibly being TRBD1 (6 bases). The germline CDR1 and CDR2 sequences are SNHLY and FYNNEI. CDR3 length: 15 amino acids. The V end was cut by 1 base, the J end by 6 bases, with 15 bases between. CDR3 DNA sequence: TGTGCCAGCAGTGAAGGGTCAGGGGTTCGTAATGGCTACACCTTC. Its translation: CASSEGSGVRNGYTF. The whole variable domain, remainder taken from reference TRBV2 and TRBJ1-2, is EPEVTQTPSHQVTQMGQEVILRCVPISNHLYFYWYRQILGQKVEFLVSFYNNEISEKSEIFDDQFSVERPDGSNFTLKIRSTKLEDSAMYFCASSEGSGVRNGYTFGSGTRLTVV.

This chain links TRBV7-9 with TRBJ2-1; D gene ambiguous. CDR1 is SEHNR, CDR2 FQNEAQ, per germline (reference sequence). The CDR3 is 14 residues long. V was pared by 1 base and J by 4 bases, with 8 bases between. CDR3 sequence: CASSLEHRYNEQFF. The DNA of the CDR3 is TGTGCCAGCAGCTTAGAACACAGATACAATGAGCAGTTCTTC.